The source of this T cell receptor beta chain is a study of somatic reversion in DOCK8 deficiency (dated by TCRdb to about 2020). Study-wide context: In the study, T cell receptor beta repertoires were compared across three groups: DOCK8-deficient patients, DOCK8-revertant patients and healthy volunteers. The ways in which somatic reversion of pathogenic DOCK8 variants alters lymphocyte differentiation and function in DOCK8 deficiency were investigated. The DOCK8-deficient patients included in the study had been described in earlier reports.

The protocol used for the library was multiplex PCR. TRB libraries were generated by one-step amplicon PCR from 100 ng genomic DNA using EuroClonality-NGS primers. Sequencing of the TRB amplicons was carried out on Illumina MiSeq instruments using 2 x 250 bp version 2 chemistry. The published analysis was carried out like this. IMGT/HighV-QUEST was used for primary TRB sequence analysis and V(D)J annotation. Repertoire diversity and composition were evaluated with VDJtools after nonfunctional clones were removed and downsampling was applied for comparisons between samples. TCRdb cleaned the public reads at Q25 with fastp, built clones with MiXCR and kept in-frame beta chains. Entries that share a CDR3 protein sequence are merged under the most common genes and DNA. The V and J calls follow TCRdb's processing rather than the paper's. This sample is represented by approximately 2,600 distinct CDR3 sequences; under 30% of them were singletons. The ten top clones hold 9% to 9.5% of the sample.

Broad study findings and their caveats: Whether whole blood or PBMCs served as the source material for each individual sample was not specified in the methods.

For this chain, trimming is 4 bases at the V end and 4 bases at the J end, and the number of junction bases without a gene match is 10. Its CDR3 holds 16 amino acids, cysteine through phenylalanine. Here the CDR3 DNA is all that survives: 48 bases in frame from base 1. Sequences SGHTA (CDR1) and FQGNSA (CDR2) are obtained from the germline V gene. The healthy control blood was obtained from volunteer donors, who were supplied by blood services in Australia and France. Genomic DNA for TCR repertoire analysis was extracted from whole blood samples or from PBMCs. The table lists this clonotype with a few counts. Its recognized antigen is unknown. No quality values exist for individual bases; no much larger clone is one base distant.

The specimen was peripheral blood. This receptor chain uses TRBV7-2 and TRBJ2-7; 10 bases in the junction line up with TRBD2. The receptor was isolated from a human donor in good health. The nucleotide sequence is TGTGCCAGCAGCTATAGCGGGGGGCCTACGATTTACGAGCAGTACTTC. Translated, it gives CASSYSGGPTIYEQYF.